This record concerns one TCR beta chain sequence. The entry originates in a study of cytomegalovirus exposure and HLA in healthy donors. This CDR3 has 15 residues. Trimming stripped 3 bases from V and 3 bases from J, with 11 bases between. Germline V lookup: CDR1 MGHRA, CDR2 YSYEKL. Primers: 60 Vbeta forward and 13 Jbeta reverse. Libraries were prepared by immunoSEQ multiplex PCR; TCRdb keeps only in-frame clonotypes and omits some of them. This table holds more than 130,000 clones, 70% to 80% found once. This sequence originates from a male donor in good health and CMV-seronegative. The chain is built from TRBV4-1 and TRBJ2-2; D may be TRBD2 (6 bases). Specimen: PBMCs. The CDR3 nucleotides are TGCGCCAGCAGCCAGGTTTGGGGGGACACCGGGGAGCTGTTTTTT. It translates to CASSQVWGDTGELFF.